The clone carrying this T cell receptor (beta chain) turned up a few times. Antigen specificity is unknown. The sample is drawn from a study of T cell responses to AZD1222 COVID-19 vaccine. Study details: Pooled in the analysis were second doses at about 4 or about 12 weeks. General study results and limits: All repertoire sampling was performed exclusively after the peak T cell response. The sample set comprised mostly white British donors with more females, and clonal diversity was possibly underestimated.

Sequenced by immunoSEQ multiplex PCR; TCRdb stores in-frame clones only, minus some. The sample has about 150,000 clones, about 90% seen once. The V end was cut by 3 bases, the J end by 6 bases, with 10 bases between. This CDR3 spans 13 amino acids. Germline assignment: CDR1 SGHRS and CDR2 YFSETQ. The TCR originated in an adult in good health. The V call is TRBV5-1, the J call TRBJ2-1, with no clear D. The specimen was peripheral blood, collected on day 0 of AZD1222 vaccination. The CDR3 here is CASSWAGSNEQFF. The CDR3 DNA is TGCGCCAGCAGCTGGGCCGGGTCCAATGAGCAGTTCTTC.